Here is one T cell receptor (beta chain) with its context. This record belongs to a study of long-term antiretroviral therapy in people with HIV. Study context: Collection dates of the earliest samples fall about a decade before the 2015 immediate-ART recommendation.

Assay version v3.0 of immunoSEQ was used, and it was run at survey level. Assay used: immunoSEQ multiplex PCR; TCRdb lists only in-frame clones, some missing. The profile shows 25,000 to 35,000 clones, about 87% of them singletons. Unmatched junction bases numbered 2, after V lost 0 bases and J lost 3 bases. The CDR3 totals 17 residues. Germline CDR1 reads SGHRS; CDR2 reads YFSETQ. In the United States, treatment was given to all participants with HIV. The content of samples before DNA extraction was roughly 0.95-11 million cryopreserved PBMC. The rearrangement links TRBV5-1 to TRBJ2-3; TRBD2 matches 15 bases. The sample consisted of unsorted PBMCs, taken 3.2 years before starting antiretroviral therapy. The source of this sequence is a man aged 50 to 60 with HIV. The CDR3 spells CASSLVGLAGGTDTQYF. The CDR3 region has the DNA TGCGCCAGCAGCTTGGTAGGACTAGCGGGGGGGACAGATACGCAGTATTTT.